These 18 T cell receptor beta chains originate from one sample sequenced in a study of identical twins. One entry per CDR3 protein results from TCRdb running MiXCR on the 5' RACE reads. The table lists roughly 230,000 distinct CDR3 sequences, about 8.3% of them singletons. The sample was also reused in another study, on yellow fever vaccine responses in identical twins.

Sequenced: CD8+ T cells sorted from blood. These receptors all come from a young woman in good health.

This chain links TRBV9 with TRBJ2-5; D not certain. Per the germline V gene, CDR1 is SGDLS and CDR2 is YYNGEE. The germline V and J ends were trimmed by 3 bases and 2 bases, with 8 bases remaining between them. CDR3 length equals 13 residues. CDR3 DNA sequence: TGTGCCAGCAGCGACCATATACAAGAGACCCAGTACTTC. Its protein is CASSDHIQETQYF.

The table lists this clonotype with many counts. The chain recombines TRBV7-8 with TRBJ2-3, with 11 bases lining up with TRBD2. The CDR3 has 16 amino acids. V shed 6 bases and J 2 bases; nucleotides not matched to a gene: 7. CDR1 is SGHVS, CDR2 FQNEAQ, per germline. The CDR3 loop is CASRKEGLADTDTQYF. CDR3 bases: TGTGCCAGCAGAAAAGAGGGACTAGCGGACACAGATACGCAGTATTTT. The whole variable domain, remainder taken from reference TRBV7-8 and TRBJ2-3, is GAGVSQSPRYKVAKRGQDVALRCDPISGHVSLFWYQQALGQGPEFLTYFQNEAQLDKSGLPSDRFFAERPEGSVSTLKIQRTQQEDSAVYLCASRKEGLADTDTQYFGPGTRLTVL.

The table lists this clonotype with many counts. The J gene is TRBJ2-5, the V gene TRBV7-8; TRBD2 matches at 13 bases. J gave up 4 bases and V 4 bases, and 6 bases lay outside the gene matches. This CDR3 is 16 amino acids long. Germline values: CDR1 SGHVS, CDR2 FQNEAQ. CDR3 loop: CASSYWTSGSLETQYF. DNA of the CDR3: TGTGCCAGCAGCTACTGGACTAGCGGGAGTTTAGAGACCCAGTACTTC.

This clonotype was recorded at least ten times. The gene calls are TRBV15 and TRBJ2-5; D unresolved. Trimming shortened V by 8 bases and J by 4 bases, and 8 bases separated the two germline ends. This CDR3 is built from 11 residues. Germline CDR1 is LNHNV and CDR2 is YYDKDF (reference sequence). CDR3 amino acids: CATAASETQYF. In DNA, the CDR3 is TGTGCCACCGCAGCGTCAGAGACCCAGTACTTC.

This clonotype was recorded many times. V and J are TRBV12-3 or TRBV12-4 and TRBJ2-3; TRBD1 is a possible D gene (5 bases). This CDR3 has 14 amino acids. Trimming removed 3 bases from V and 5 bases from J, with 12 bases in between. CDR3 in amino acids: CASSLLGAEDTQYF. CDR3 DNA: TGTGCCAGCAGTTTGCTAGGGGCAGAAGATACGCAGTATTTT.

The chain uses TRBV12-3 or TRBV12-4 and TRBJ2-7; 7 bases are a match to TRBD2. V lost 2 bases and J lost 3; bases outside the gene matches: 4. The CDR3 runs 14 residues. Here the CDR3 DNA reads TGTGCCAGCAGTTTATGGCGGGAGATCTACGAGCAGTACTTC. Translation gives CASSLWREIYEQYF.

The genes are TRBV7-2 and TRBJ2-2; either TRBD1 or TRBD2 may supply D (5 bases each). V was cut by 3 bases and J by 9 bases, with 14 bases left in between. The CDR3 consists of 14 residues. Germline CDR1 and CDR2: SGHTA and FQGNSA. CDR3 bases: TGTGCCAGCAGCTTCGGGACGGATTCCAGGGAGCTGTTTTTT. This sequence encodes CASSFGTDSRELFF.

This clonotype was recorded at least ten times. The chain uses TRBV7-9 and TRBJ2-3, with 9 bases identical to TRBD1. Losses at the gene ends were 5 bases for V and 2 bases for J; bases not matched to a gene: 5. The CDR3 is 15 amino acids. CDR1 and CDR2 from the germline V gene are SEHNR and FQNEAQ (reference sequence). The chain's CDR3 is CASSLTGGDTDTQYF. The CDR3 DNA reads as TGTGCCAGCAGCCTAACAGGGGGCGACACAGATACGCAGTATTTT.

As DNA, the CDR3 is TGTGCCAGCAGTGACAGCGGGGCGGGCCAGTATTTT. This gives the protein CASSDSGAGQYF. This rearrangement joins TRBV3-1 to TRBJ2-3; TRBD2 matches 7 bases. This CDR3 is 12 amino acids long. V shed 6 bases and J 12 bases; nucleotides not matched to a gene: 9. Germline-derived CDR1 and CDR2 are LGHDT and YNNKEL (reference sequence).

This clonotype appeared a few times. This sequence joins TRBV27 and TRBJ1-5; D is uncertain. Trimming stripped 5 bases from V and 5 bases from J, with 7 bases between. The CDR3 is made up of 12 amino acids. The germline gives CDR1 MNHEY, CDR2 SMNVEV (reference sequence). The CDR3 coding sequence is TGTGCCAGCAGTCCCCCCGATCAGCCCCAGCATTTT. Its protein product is CASSPPDQPQHF.

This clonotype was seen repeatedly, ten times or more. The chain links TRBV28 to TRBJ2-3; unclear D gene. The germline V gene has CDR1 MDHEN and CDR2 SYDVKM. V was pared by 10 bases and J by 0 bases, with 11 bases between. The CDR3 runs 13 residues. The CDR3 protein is CAISTSSTDTQYF. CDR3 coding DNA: TGTGCCATTTCGACCTCAAGCACAGATACGCAGTATTTT.

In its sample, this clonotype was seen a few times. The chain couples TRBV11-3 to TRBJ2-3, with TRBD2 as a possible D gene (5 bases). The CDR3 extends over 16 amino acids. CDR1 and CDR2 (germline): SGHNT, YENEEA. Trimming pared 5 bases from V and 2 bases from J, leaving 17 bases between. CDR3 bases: TGTGCCAGCAGCAGCAGACCGGGAACTTACACAGATACGCAGTATTTT. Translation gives CASSSRPGTYTDTQYF.

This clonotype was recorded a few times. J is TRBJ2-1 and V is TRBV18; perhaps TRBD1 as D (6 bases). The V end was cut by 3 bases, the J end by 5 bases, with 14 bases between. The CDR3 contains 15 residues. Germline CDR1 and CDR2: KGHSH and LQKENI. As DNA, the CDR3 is TGTGCCAGCTCACCGGGACGGGACAACAACAATGAGCAGTTCTTC. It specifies CASSPGRDNNNEQFF.

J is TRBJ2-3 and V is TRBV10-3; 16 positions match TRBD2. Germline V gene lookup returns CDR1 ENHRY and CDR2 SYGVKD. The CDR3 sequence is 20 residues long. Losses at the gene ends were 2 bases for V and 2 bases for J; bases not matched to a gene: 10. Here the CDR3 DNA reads TGTGCCATCAGTGAGATTGACGGGACTAGCGGGAGGGCGATCACAGATACGCAGTATTTT. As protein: CAISEIDGTSGRAITDTQYF.

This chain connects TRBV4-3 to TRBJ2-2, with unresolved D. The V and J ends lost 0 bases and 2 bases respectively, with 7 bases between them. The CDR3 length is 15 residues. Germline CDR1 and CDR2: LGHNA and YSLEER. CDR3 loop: CASSQDGLNTGELFF. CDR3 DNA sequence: TGCGCCAGCAGCCAAGATGGTCTCAACACCGGGGAGCTGTTTTTT.

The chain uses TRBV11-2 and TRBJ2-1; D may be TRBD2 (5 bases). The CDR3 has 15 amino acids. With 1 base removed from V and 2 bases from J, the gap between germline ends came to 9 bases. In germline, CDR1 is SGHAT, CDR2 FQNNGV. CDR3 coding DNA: TGTGCCAGCAGCTTAGGTGACGGGGCCTACAATGAGCAGTTCTTC. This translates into CASSLGDGAYNEQFF.

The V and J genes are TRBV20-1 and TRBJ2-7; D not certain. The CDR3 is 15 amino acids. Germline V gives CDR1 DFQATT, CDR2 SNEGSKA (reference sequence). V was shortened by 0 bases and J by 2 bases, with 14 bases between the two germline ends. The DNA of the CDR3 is TGCAGTGCTAGAGATCGTTCCGCAGCAGCCTACGAGCAGTACTTC. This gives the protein CSARDRSAAAYEQYF.

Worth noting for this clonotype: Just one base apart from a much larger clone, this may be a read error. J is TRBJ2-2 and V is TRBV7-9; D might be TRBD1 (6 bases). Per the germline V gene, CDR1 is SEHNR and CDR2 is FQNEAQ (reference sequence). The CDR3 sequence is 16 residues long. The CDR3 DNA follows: TGTGCCAGCAGCTTAGTCTCAGGGGAAAACACCGGGGAGCTGATTTTT. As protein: CASSLVSGENTGELIF.